This T cell receptor beta chain emerged from a study of blood T cell repertoires in COVID-19. Trimming took off 4 bases at V and 5 bases at J, with 18 bases between the two ends. Germline CDR1 is SGHRS and CDR2 is YFSETQ. The CDR3 runs 15 residues. Using immunoSEQ multiplex PCR, the repertoire was profiled, and TCRdb retains in-frame clones only, with some absent. The data contain about 170,000 clones, approximately 88% of them seen just once; the ten biggest clones take up roughly 13%. Sequences were obtained from peripheral blood. This chain joins TRBV5-1 and TRBJ2-5, with D possibly TRBD1 on 7 matching bases. The clonotype originates from a young man with active or convalescent COVID-19. CDR3 in amino acids: CASSRGTAGRETQYF. The DNA of the CDR3 is TGCGCCAGCAGCCGGGGGACAGCCGGAAGGGAGACCCAGTACTTC.